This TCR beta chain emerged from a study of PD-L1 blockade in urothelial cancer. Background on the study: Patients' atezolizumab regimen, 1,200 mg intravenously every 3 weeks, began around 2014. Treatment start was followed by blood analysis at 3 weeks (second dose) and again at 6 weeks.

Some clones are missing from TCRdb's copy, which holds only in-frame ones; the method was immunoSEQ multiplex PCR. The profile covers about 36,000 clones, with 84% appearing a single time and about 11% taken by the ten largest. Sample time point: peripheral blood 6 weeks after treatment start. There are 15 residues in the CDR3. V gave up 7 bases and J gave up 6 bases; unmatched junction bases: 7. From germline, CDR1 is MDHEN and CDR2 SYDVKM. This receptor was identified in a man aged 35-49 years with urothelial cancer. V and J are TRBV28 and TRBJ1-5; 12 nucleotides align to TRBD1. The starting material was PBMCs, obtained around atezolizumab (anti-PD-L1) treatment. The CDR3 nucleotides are TGTGCCAGCATCCCCGGGACAGGGGGCGGTCAGCCCCAGCATTTT. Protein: CASIPGTGGGQPQHF.